The sequence of this T cell receptor (beta chain) was determined in a study of memory B cells and T cells in multiple sclerosis. Only in-frame clones appear in the TCRdb table, and some are missing; sequencing was by immunoSEQ multiplex PCR. In the table there are some 48,000 clones, over 75% of which are singletons. Germline lookup yields CDR1 MNHEY and CDR2 SMNVEV (reference sequence). CDR3 length equals 13 residues. Trimming at V came to 6 bases and at J to 5 bases, leaving 4 bases not matched to a gene. Separate sequencing covered autoproliferating (CFSE-dim) and non-proliferating (CFSE-high) T cells from stimulus-free culture. Cultures began with fewer than 5.5x10^7 CFSE-labeled PBMCs, unstimulated for 7 days, with replicate wells pooled. In the case of this clone: Its antigen is not known.

This rearrangement joins TRBV27 to TRBJ1-2, with 9 bases fitting TRBD1. The sample consisted of PBMCs from blood kept in culture. The sequence came from a human donor with multiple sclerosis. CDR3 sequence (DNA): TGTGCCAGCAGAATGACAGGGGGGTATGGCTACACCTTC. This translates into CASRMTGGYGYTF.